This T cell receptor (beta chain) derives from a study of T cells in Graves' hyperthyroidism and ophthalmopathy. Overall study context: At initial diagnosis, before any treatment had begun, peripheral blood was obtained.

Amplification yielded TCR beta CDR3 regions, with RNA transcripts as the source. RT-PCR in the first round (using the HTBI primer set) targeted the TCR CDR3. TCRdb re-analysed the multiplex PCR reads in MiXCR, keeping a single row per CDR3 protein. This sample carries roughly 570,000 distinct CDR3 sequences, 15% to 17% of them seen once, and the ten largest clones take approximately 7.4%. This clonotype has more than one count but fewer than ten. Hyperthyroidism, newly diagnosed and lasting under 2 months, affected patients aged 18 to 65. CDR1 SGHDN and CDR2 FVKESK come from the germline V gene. Trimming removed 2 bases from V and 3 bases from J; junction bases left unmatched: 1. The CDR3 consists of 15 residues.

The sample was blood. This sequence originates from a woman in her 30s with Graves' hyperthyroidism. This chain connects TRBV14 to TRBJ2-7; 13 nucleotides match TRBD2. CDR3 nucleotide sequence: TGTGCCAGCAGCCAACGACTAGCGGGGGGCTACGAGCAGTACTTC. It encodes CASSQRLAGGYEQYF.